These 30 T cell receptor beta chains originate from one sample sequenced in a study of cytomegalovirus exposure and HLA in healthy donors. The PCR used 60 Vbeta and 13 Jbeta primers. Here immunoSEQ multiplex PCR was the method, and the copy in TCRdb shows in-frame clones only, minus some. The sample has nearly 95,000 clones, 6.5% to 8% seen once. The source material was PBMCs. The origin of the receptors is a man between 50 and 59 years old in good health and CMV-seronegative.

V is TRBV7-3 and J is TRBJ2-1; D perhaps matches TRBD1 (5 bases). The CDR3 consists of 15 residues. V lost 5 bases to trimming and J lost 3 bases, with 14 bases between them. Germline-derived CDR1 and CDR2 are SGHTA and FQGTGA. DNA for the CDR3: TGTGCCAGCAGCCCCCTGGGGCAGAGCTACAATGAGCAGTTCTTC. Amino acid sequence: CASSPLGQSYNEQFF.

In its sample, this clone was seen a few times. This rearrangement joins TRBV28 to TRBJ2-1; maybe TRBD2 (5 bases). The CDR3 consists of 19 residues. CDR1 MDHEN and CDR2 SYDVKM come from the germline V gene. V lost 5 bases and J 8 bases, leaving 31 bases between the germline ends. CDR3 nucleotides: TGTGCCAGCAGTGCCCAGGTCGGGAAGTGGGCGGTCGATGGGGATGAGCAGTTCTTC. Translation gives CASSAQVGKWAVDGDEQFF.

The chain combines TRBV25-1 with TRBJ2-5; no clear D. The germline V gene encodes CDR1 MGHDK and CDR2 SYGVNS. The CDR3 is 11 residues long. Trimming cost V 1 base and J 11 bases, with 8 bases left between them. The CDR3 loop reads CASSEFGKQYF. CDR3 nucleotide sequence: TGTGCCAGCAGTGAATTCGGTAAGCAGTACTTC. Looking up the rest from reference TRBV25-1 and TRBJ2-5 gives the full variable domain: EADIYQTPRYLVIGTGKKITLECSQTMGHDKMYWYQQDPGMELHLIHYSYGVNSTEKGDLSSESTVSRIRTEHFPLTLESARPSHTSQYLCASSEFGKQYFGPGTRLLVL.

This clone was detected only a few times. V is TRBV20-1 and J is TRBJ2-5, with a possible D match to TRBD2 (5 bases). V lost 5 bases, J lost 5 bases, and 9 bases lay in between. Germline CDR1 DFQATT, CDR2 SNEGSKA (reference sequence). The CDR3 sequence is 11 residues long. The DNA for the CDR3 is TGCAGTGCTGCCCCGGGGGAGACCCAGTACTTC. It encodes CSAAPGETQYF.

This clone was observed a few times. The chain is built from TRBV7-3 and TRBJ2-3; D perhaps matches TRBD2 (6 bases). Germline V gene sequence: CDR1 SGHTA, CDR2 FQGTGA. The V end was cut by 1 base, the J end by 5 bases, with 10 bases between. This CDR3 is 14 amino acids long. The CDR3 spells CASSLIGGEDTQYF. Written as DNA, the CDR3 is TGTGCCAGCAGCTTAATTGGCGGGGAAGATACGCAGTATTTT.

The V and J genes are TRBV7-8 and TRBJ2-1, with 10 bases identical to TRBD1. The CDR3 spans 18 residues. Trimming at V came to 1 base and at J to 4 bases, leaving 10 bases not matched to a gene. Germline CDR1 reads SGHVS; CDR2 reads FQNEAQ. CDR3 sequence: CASSLGLGGTGDYNEQFF. The DNA of the CDR3 is TGTGCCAGCAGCTTAGGTTTAGGGGGGACAGGGGATTACAATGAGCAGTTCTTC.

This clone has more than one count but fewer than ten. The J gene is TRBJ2-3, the V gene TRBV7-2; 10 positions match TRBD2. Germline-derived CDR1 and CDR2 are SGHTA and FQGNSA. The CDR3 is 15 amino acids. The trim removed 1 base at V and 4 bases at J, leaving 2 bases unmatched. CDR3 sequence reads: CASSLGSGRADTQYF. The CDR3 nucleotides are TGTGCCAGCAGCTTAGGGAGCGGGAGGGCAGATACGCAGTATTTT.

This clone turned up a few times. The rearrangement joins TRBV6-5 to TRBJ1-2; D is perhaps TRBD1 (6 bases). CDR3 length equals 14 residues. Germline loops: CDR1 MNHEY, CDR2 SVGAGI. Trimming removed 2 bases at V and 2 bases at J, with 9 bases between. The CDR3 protein is CASSYGTGNYGYTF. CDR3 in DNA: TGTGCCAGCAGTTACGGAACAGGGAACTATGGCTACACCTTC.

The chain joins TRBV27 to TRBJ2-3, with TRBD2 matching 7 bases. Looked up from germline, CDR1 is MNHEY and CDR2 is SMNVEV (reference sequence). Trimming at V came to 6 bases and at J to 9 bases, leaving 3 bases not matched to a gene. The CDR3 is made up of 11 amino acids. CDR3 nucleotides: TGTGCCAGCAGCACTAGCGAAACGCAGTATTTT. Translated, it gives CASSTSETQYF.

The V and J genes are TRBV7-3 and TRBJ2-1, with D possibly being TRBD2 (6 bases). With 2 bases removed from V and 6 bases from J, the gap between germline ends came to 11 bases. Germline CDR1 and CDR2: SGHTA and FQGTGA. There are 14 residues in the CDR3. For the CDR3, the DNA is TGTGCCAGCAGCTTAGCGGGGAATGTCAATGAGCAGTTCTTC. Amino acid sequence: CASSLAGNVNEQFF.

The DNA for the CDR3 is TGTGCCAGCAGTGAAAACAGAAATACGCAGTATTTT. Translated, it gives CASSENRNTQYF. The rearrangement joins TRBV6-1 to TRBJ2-3; no reliable D call. The V end lost 2 bases, the J end lost 7 bases, and 7 bases lay between the germline ends. The germline gives CDR1 MNHNS, CDR2 SASEGT. This CDR3 spans 12 amino acids.

A few counts support this clone. This chain joins TRBV15 and TRBJ2-3; 10 bases agree with TRBD1. V was pared by 4 bases and J by 5 bases, with 3 bases of the junction left unmatched. The CDR3 has 14 amino acids. Germline loops: CDR1 LNHNV, CDR2 YYDKDF (reference sequence). The CDR3 protein is CATSNDRGRDTQYF. In DNA form, the CDR3 reads TGTGCCACCAGCAATGACAGGGGGCGAGATACGCAGTATTTT.

The V and J genes are TRBV5-5 and TRBJ1-1, with TRBD1 matching 10 bases. Per the germline V gene, CDR1 is SGHKS and CDR2 is YYEKEE (reference sequence). V gave up 0 bases and J gave up 2 bases; unmatched junction bases: 4. The CDR3 has 16 amino acids. CDR3 sequence (DNA): TGTGCCAGCAGCTTGGTGACAGGGGGCCCTAACACTGAAGCTTTCTTT. Amino acids: CASSLVTGGPNTEAFF.

V usage is TRBV6-4 and J usage is TRBJ2-1; weak D call: TRBD2 (6 bases). Germline V gene lookup returns CDR1 MRHNA and CDR2 SNTAGT. CDR3 length equals 15 residues. Trimming pared 4 bases from V and 4 bases from J, leaving 14 bases between. CDR3 in DNA: TGTGCCAGCAGTGGCGAAACCAGCGGGTACAATGAGCAGTTCTTC. Encoded protein: CASSGETSGYNEQFF.

This clone was detected a few times. J is TRBJ2-3 and V is TRBV27, with 9 positions matching TRBD2. The junction had 16 bases not matched to a gene; V was cut back by 6 bases and J by 6 bases. Germline lookup yields CDR1 MNHEY and CDR2 SMNVEV (reference sequence). The CDR3 has 17 amino acids. The CDR3 sequence is CASRQSGWRGGGDTQYF. Written as DNA, the CDR3 is TGTGCCAGCAGGCAGTCCGGATGGCGGGGGGGTGGGGATACGCAGTATTTT.

The chain links TRBV20-1 to TRBJ1-1; D unresolved. CDR1 is DFQATT, CDR2 SNEGSKA, per germline (reference sequence). The CDR3 is 11 residues long. Trimming shortened V by 5 bases and J by 1 base, and 5 bases separated the two germline ends. Written as DNA, the CDR3 is TGCAGTGCTCTCGGGAACACTGAAGCTTTCTTT. This encodes CSALGNTEAFF.

This clone occurred a few times. The chain couples TRBV6-1 to TRBJ2-3; a possible D gene is TRBD1 (5 bases). V lost 3 bases to trimming and J lost 2 bases, with 18 bases between them. The germline gives CDR1 MNHNS, CDR2 SASEGT. The CDR3 has 17 residues. The chain's CDR3 is CASSEPPGRFPTDTQYF. The CDR3 DNA reads as TGTGCCAGCAGTGAGCCGCCAGGGCGTTTCCCCACAGATACGCAGTATTTT.

The chain employs TRBV6-6 and TRBJ1-3, with D unresolved. From germline, CDR1 is MNHNY and CDR2 SVGAGI (reference sequence). With 2 bases removed from V and 4 bases from J, the gap between germline ends came to 9 bases. The CDR3 totals 14 residues. CDR3 DNA: TGTGCCAGCAGTTACCGGACGGGGGGAAACACCATATATTTT. The encoded protein is CASSYRTGGNTIYF.

The V and J genes are TRBV7-3 and TRBJ2-2; TRBD2 agrees at 9 bases. The CDR3 is made up of 15 amino acids. V dropped 5 bases and J dropped 4; count of bases not matched to a gene: 5. The germline V gene encodes CDR1 SGHTA and CDR2 FQGTGA. Here the CDR3 reads CASSATSGSTGELFF. The CDR3 coding sequence is TGTGCCAGCAGCGCGACTAGCGGTTCCACCGGGGAGCTGTTTTTT. The entire variable domain, with the rest obtained from reference TRBV7-3 and TRBJ2-2, is as follows: GAGVSQTPSNKVTEKGKYVELRCDPISGHTALYWYRQSLGQGPEFLIYFQGTGAADDSGLPNDRFFAVRPEGSVSTLKIQRTERGDSAVYLCASSATSGSTGELFFGEGSRLTVL.

This clone has only a few counts. This rearrangement joins TRBV13 to TRBJ2-7, with D possibly matching TRBD2 (6 bases). CDR1 PRHDT and CDR2 FYEKMQ come from the germline V gene (reference sequence). The CDR3 spans 13 residues. The V end lost 5 bases, the J end lost 2 bases, and 10 bases lay between the germline ends. The CDR3 coding sequence is TGTGCCAGCAGCCCGGGACTTCCCTACGAGCAGTACTTC. Protein product: CASSPGLPYEQYF.

This clone was detected only a few times. CDR3 bases: TGTGCCAGTCGGGCTTTGGGGGGGAACACTGAAGCTTTCTTT. Translated, it gives CASRALGGNTEAFF. The V call is TRBV7-9, the J call TRBJ1-1, with a weak D call TRBD1 (5 bases). The CDR3 is 14 amino acids. V was trimmed by 9 bases and J by 1 base, leaving 15 bases between them. Germline-derived CDR1 and CDR2 are SEHNR and FQNEAQ (reference sequence).

This clone was picked up a small number of times. The rearrangement joins TRBV6-5 to TRBJ2-5, with a weak D call TRBD1 (6 bases). Per germline, CDR1 MNHEY and CDR2 SVGAGI. The V and J ends lost 2 bases and 4 bases respectively, with 14 bases between them. The length of the CDR3 is 15 residues. CDR3 DNA: TGTGCCAGCAGTTACGGGGACACCCGGGCAGAGACCCAGTACTTC. Amino acid sequence: CASSYGDTRAETQYF.

This clone was observed a handful of times. The V gene is TRBV10-3, the J gene TRBJ1-1, with D unclear. CDR1 is ENHRY, CDR2 SYGVKD, per germline. The CDR3 loop spans 14 amino acids. Trimming removed 2 bases from V and 1 base from J, with 8 bases in between. The CDR3, as DNA: TGTGCCATCAGTGAGGCCGGTCGGAACACTGAAGCTTTCTTT. This gives the protein CAISEAGRNTEAFF.

This chain uses TRBV12-5 with TRBJ1-1, with 7 bases matching TRBD1. Germline loops: CDR1 LGHNT, CDR2 FRNRAP. The junction had 1 base not matched to a gene; V was cut back by 1 base and J by 5 bases. The CDR3 is 13 residues long. CDR3 amino acids: CASGLEQGTEAFF. DNA of the CDR3: TGTGCTAGTGGTTTGGAACAGGGGACTGAAGCTTTCTTT.

This clone has a handful of counts. An end of the junction differs from the germline gene, which may be a read error. This sequence joins TRBV7-7 and TRBJ2-5; 7 nucleotides agree with TRBD2. Germline V CDR1 and CDR2: SSHAT, FNYEAQ (reference sequence). This CDR3 has 14 residues. The CDR3 sequence is CASSSTSASETQYF. The CDR3 DNA follows: TGTGCTAGCAGCTCCACTAGCGCGTCCGAGACCCAGTACTTC.

This clone appeared a few times. The V and J genes are TRBV10-3 and TRBJ2-7, with TRBD2 as a possible D gene (6 bases). This CDR3 contains 13 residues. The V end lost 4 bases, the J end lost 6 bases, and 13 bases lay between the germline ends. Germline CDR1 is ENHRY and CDR2 is SYGVKD. CDR3 sequence reads: CAISAGTDFEQYF. CDR3 nucleotides: TGTGCCATCAGTGCTGGGACTGATTTCGAGCAGTACTTC.

Only a few counts were recorded for this clone. The V and J genes are TRBV5-5 and TRBJ1-1; 9 nucleotides match TRBD1. CDR1 SGHKS and CDR2 YYEKEE come from the germline V gene (reference sequence). This CDR3 has 15 amino acids. V was pared by 2 bases and J by 8 bases, with 10 bases of the junction left unmatched. CDR3 residues: CASSFDGQGLREAFF. Here the CDR3 DNA reads TGTGCCAGCAGCTTCGACGGACAGGGGTTGAGGGAAGCTTTCTTT.

The genes are TRBV30 and TRBJ2-1, with a tentative D call TRBD1 (6 bases). The CDR3 has 16 residues. The germline V and J ends were trimmed by 2 bases and 4 bases, with 18 bases remaining between them. From germline, CDR1 is GTSNPN and CDR2 SVGIG (reference sequence). CDR3 loop: CAWSKKDSSGYNEQFF. The CDR3 bases are TGTGCCTGGAGTAAAAAGGACAGCTCGGGTTACAATGAGCAGTTCTTC. Full variable domain (rest looked up from reference TRBV30 and TRBJ2-1): SQTIHQWPATLVQPVGSPLSLECTVEGTSNPNLYWYRQAAGRGLQLLFYSVGIGQISSEVPQNLSASRPQDRQFILSSKKLLLSDSGFYLCAWSKKDSSGYNEQFFGPGTRLTVL.

This chain uses TRBV7-2 with TRBJ2-1; TRBD1 matches 11 bases. V shed 4 bases and J 5 bases; nucleotides not matched to a gene: 7. In germline, CDR1 is SGHTA, CDR2 FQGNSA. The CDR3 contains 16 residues. CDR3 DNA: TGTGCCAGCAGCTACCGTGGACAGGGGGCCCACAATGAGCAGTTCTTC. This sequence encodes CASSYRGQGAHNEQFF.

This clone was counted a few times. J is TRBJ1-1 and V is TRBV27; 9 bases agree with TRBD1. In germline, CDR1 is MNHEY, CDR2 SMNVEV (reference sequence). The CDR3 length is 14 residues. The ends lost 5 bases at V and 3 bases at J; junction bases unmatched: 4. CDR3 nucleotide sequence: TGTGCCAGCAGTATACAGGGGGCGGACACTGAAGCTTTCTTT. This sequence encodes CASSIQGADTEAFF.